The 25 T cell receptor beta chains in this list originate from one sample, sequenced in a study of early T cells in non-severe SARS-CoV-2 infection. TCRdb re-called the 5' RACE reads through MiXCR, storing one row per CDR3 protein. The data show roughly 48,000 distinct CDR3 sequences, 6.5% to 9% seen once. Sequencing was done on a sample of whole blood. The receptors stem from an adult who was a healthcare worker with PCR-confirmed SARS-CoV-2 infection or an uninfected control (not recorded which).

As DNA, the CDR3 is TGTGCCAGCAGTTACTCGATACCGGGACAGGGGTACAATGAGCAGTTCTTC. Translated, it gives CASSYSIPGQGYNEQFF. The rearrangement joins TRBV6-5 to TRBJ2-1; 10 nucleotides match TRBD1. Per germline, CDR1 MNHEY and CDR2 SVGAGI. The V gene end was trimmed by 0 bases and the J gene end by 4 bases; junction bases not matched to a gene: 6. The CDR3 has 17 amino acids.

This clonotype was counted only a few times. The V and J genes are TRBV5-5 and TRBJ2-3, with 7 positions matching TRBD2. Germline V lookup: CDR1 SGHKS, CDR2 YYEKEE (reference sequence). This CDR3 is built from 16 residues. With V trimmed by 4 bases and J by 1 base, 9 bases remained unmatched. CDR3 protein: CASSPPGLAGTDTQYF. The CDR3 DNA follows: TGTGCCAGCAGCCCACCTGGGCTAGCGGGCACAGATACGCAGTATTTT.

V and J are TRBV5-1 and TRBJ2-3; TRBD1 aligns across 7 bases. The V and J ends lost 6 bases and 2 bases, in that order; junction bases with no gene match: 6. The CDR3 is 14 amino acids. Germline V gene lookup returns CDR1 SGHRS and CDR2 YFSETQ. CDR3 nucleotide sequence: TGCGCCAGCACCATGACAGGGAACACAGATACGCAGTATTTT. It yields the protein CASTMTGNTDTQYF.

This clonotype was observed at least ten times. The chain recombines TRBV4-1 with TRBJ2-7, with D possibly TRBD1 on 5 matching bases. CDR1 MGHRA and CDR2 YSYEKL come from the germline V gene. Between the trimmed V and J ends, which lost 3 bases and 4 bases, there was a span of 10 bases. This CDR3 has 13 amino acids. The DNA for the CDR3 is TGCGCCAGCAGCCACGCGACAGAATACGAGCAGTACTTC. Translation: CASSHATEYEQYF.

This clonotype was detected a few times. The chain couples TRBV5-4 to TRBJ1-1; 7 nucleotides align to TRBD1. This CDR3 contains 14 residues. Germline CDR1 reads SGHNT; CDR2 reads YYREEE (reference sequence). The junction had 7 bases not matched to a gene; V was cut back by 3 bases and J by 5 bases. The CDR3 coding sequence is TGTGCCAGCAGCTCATACAGGGGAGGTACTGAAGCTTTCTTT. Its translation: CASSSYRGGTEAFF.

This clonotype was detected ten times or more. This sequence joins TRBV4-1 and TRBJ2-2; a possible D gene is TRBD2 (6 bases). V lost 3 bases, J lost 4 bases, and 18 bases lay in between. This CDR3 region has 17 residues. Germline lookup yields CDR1 MGHRA and CDR2 YSYEKL. The CDR3 nucleotides read TGCGCCAGCAGCCATAAAAACCCGGGACTGACCACCGGGGAGCTGTTTTTT. This translates into CASSHKNPGLTTGELFF.

V is TRBV7-9 and J is TRBJ2-5, with D possibly TRBD2 on 5 matching bases. Trimming shortened V by 2 bases and J by 5 bases, and 9 bases separated the two germline ends. This CDR3 spans 13 amino acids. The germline V gene has CDR1 SEHNR and CDR2 FQNEAQ (reference sequence). The chain's CDR3 is CASSLPGSETQYF. As DNA, the CDR3 is TGTGCCAGCAGCTTACCGGGGTCCGAGACCCAGTACTTC.

This clonotype was counted between two and nine times. The chain joins TRBV20-1 to TRBJ1-2; D call uncertain. CDR1 DFQATT and CDR2 SNEGSKA come from the germline V gene (reference sequence). V lost 0 bases, J lost 3 bases, and 5 bases lay in between. This CDR3 has 12 residues. This chain's CDR3 is CSARDRHYGYTF. The CDR3 DNA reads TGCAGTGCTAGAGATCGGCACTATGGCTACACCTTC.

This clonotype was picked up many times. The chain recombines TRBV9 with TRBJ2-1; TRBD1 is a possible D gene (6 bases). The CDR3 covers 15 residues. Trimming cost V 2 bases and J 8 bases, with 17 bases left between them. CDR1 SGDLS and CDR2 YYNGEE come from the germline V gene. The CDR3 DNA follows: TGTGCCAGCAGCGTCGCCAGGGGCGCCGGGCATGAGCAGTTCTTC. Protein sequence: CASSVARGAGHEQFF.

This clonotype turned up a few times. J is TRBJ1-1 and V is TRBV29-1; a possible D gene is TRBD1 (6 bases). CDR1 is SQVTM, CDR2 ANQGSEA, per germline. V was clipped by 1 base and J by 0 bases, with 12 bases between them. This CDR3 has 15 amino acids. The CDR3 DNA reads as TGCAGCGTTGAAGGCCTGGACAGACTGAACACTGAAGCTTTCTTT. This translates into CSVEGLDRLNTEAFF.

This clonotype was seen more than once but under ten times. J is TRBJ1-1 and V is TRBV28; D gene ambiguous. The CDR3 has 14 residues. The V end lost 7 bases, the J end lost 5 bases, and 17 bases lay between the germline ends. Germline CDR1 MDHEN, CDR2 SYDVKM. The CDR3 sequence is CASTYLGEGTEAFF. Here the CDR3 DNA reads TGTGCCAGCACTTATCTTGGGGAGGGAACTGAAGCTTTCTTT.

There are many counts of this clonotype. The chain joins TRBV3-1 to TRBJ1-6, with TRBD1 matching 7 bases. This CDR3 has 18 residues. The junction had 11 bases not matched to a gene; V was cut back by 4 bases and J by 2 bases. Germline assignment: CDR1 LGHDT and CDR2 YNNKEL (reference sequence). The CDR3 region is CASSPRMARGTYNSPLHF. CDR3 DNA: TGTGCCAGCAGCCCCCGAATGGCCAGGGGGACCTATAATTCACCCCTCCACTTT.

In DNA form, the CDR3 reads TGTGCCAGCAGCTCCGGCAGGCAGGGCTACGAGCAGTACTTC. Translating it yields CASSSGRQGYEQYF. The V call is TRBV7-2, the J call TRBJ2-7; tentatively, D is TRBD1 (5 bases). The V gene's germline CDR1 is SGHTA and CDR2 FQGNSA. This CDR3 has 14 amino acids. Trimming stripped 4 bases from V and 3 bases from J, with 13 bases between.

CDR3 bases: TGTGCCAGCACGGATGCGGGGGGCGGCAATCAGCCCCAGCATTTT. Translating gives CASTDAGGGNQPQHF. The chain couples TRBV12-3 or TRBV12-4 to TRBJ1-5, with D maybe TRBD1 (6 bases). The CDR3 loop spans 15 amino acids. V was trimmed by 7 bases and J by 2 bases, leaving 15 bases between them.

This clonotype was counted ten times or more. V is TRBV6-4 and J is TRBJ1-5; D may be TRBD1 (5 bases). CDR1 and CDR2 (germline): MRHNA, SNTAGT. The CDR3 is 13 residues long. The V end was cut by 5 bases, the J end by 1 base, with 6 bases between. The CDR3 spells CASSRDSNQPQHF. In DNA form, the CDR3 reads TGTGCCAGCAGTAGGGACAGCAATCAGCCCCAGCATTTT.

This clonotype was seen at least ten times. CDR3: CASRPFRVSTDTQYF. CDR3 nucleotides: TGTGCCAGCAGGCCCTTCAGGGTCAGCACAGATACGCAGTATTTT. The chain joins TRBV6-2 or TRBV6-3 to TRBJ2-3, with a weak D call TRBD1 (5 bases). Trimming cost V 6 bases and J 0 bases, with 13 bases left between them. Germline CDR1 and CDR2: MNHEY and SVGEGT. CDR3 length equals 15 residues.

There are many counts of this clonotype. The chain combines TRBV3-1 with TRBJ1-6; TRBD1 agrees at 8 bases. Trimming took 4 bases from V and 6 from J; bases not matched to a gene: 2. CDR1 is LGHDT and CDR2 is YNNKEL in the germline V gene (reference sequence). CDR3 length: 14 amino acids. The CDR3 DNA reads TGTGCCAGCAGCCCCGGACAGGGTAATTCACCCCTCCACTTT. Encoded protein: CASSPGQGNSPLHF.

This clonotype was seen at least ten times. This chain connects TRBV27 to TRBJ2-3, with 10 bases that match TRBD2. After removal of 5 bases from V and 3 bases from J, the junction contained 8 bases not matched to a gene. The CDR3 extends over 16 amino acids. Per germline, CDR1 MNHEY and CDR2 SMNVEV (reference sequence). The CDR3 loop reads CASSPLSGRGTDTQYF. The CDR3 DNA is TGTGCCAGCAGTCCTCTCAGCGGGAGGGGGACAGATACGCAGTATTTT.

This clonotype is deemed medium-sized. The chain combines TRBV7-8 with TRBJ1-2; weak D call: TRBD1 (5 bases). Germline CDR1 is SGHVS and CDR2 is FQNEAQ. This CDR3 spans 16 amino acids. V lost 0 bases, J lost 4 bases, and 15 bases lay in between. CDR3 loop: CASSLASSGGRYGYTF. CDR3 coding DNA: TGTGCCAGCAGCTTAGCGTCATCGGGGGGACGCTATGGCTACACCTTC.

This clonotype showed up many times. This chain joins TRBV4-1 and TRBJ2-7, with 7 nucleotides matching TRBD1. The germline gives CDR1 MGHRA, CDR2 YSYEKL. The trim removed 0 bases at V and 4 bases at J, leaving 9 bases unmatched. This CDR3 has 16 residues. The CDR3 DNA sequence: TGCGCCAGCAGCCAAGAATTAAGGCAGGGGGTTTACGAGCAGTACTTC. As protein: CASSQELRQGVYEQYF.

This clonotype was seen only a few times. DNA for the CDR3: TGTGCCAGCAGTACCCTGGGACAGCCCTATGGCTACACCTTC. As protein: CASSTLGQPYGYTF. The genes are TRBV6-2 or TRBV6-3 and TRBJ1-2, with TRBD1 matching over 7 bases. Germline values: CDR1 MNHEY, CDR2 SVGEGT. This CDR3 has 14 residues. The trim removed 5 bases at V and 4 bases at J, leaving 7 bases unmatched.

The chain is built from TRBV20-1 and TRBJ2-4; 8 bases are shared with TRBD1. V dropped 5 bases and J dropped 3; count of bases not matched to a gene: 6. Germline V gene sequence: CDR1 DFQATT, CDR2 SNEGSKA (reference sequence). The length of the CDR3 is 14 residues. The CDR3, as DNA: TGCAGTGCTGCCGGACAGGGCGGCAAAAACATTCAGTACTTC. Translating it yields CSAAGQGGKNIQYF.

This clonotype was seen more than once but under ten times. J is TRBJ2-5 and V is TRBV7-2, with no clear D. Germline values: CDR1 SGHTA, CDR2 FQGNSA. The germline V and J ends were trimmed by 5 bases and 5 bases, with 12 bases remaining between them. This CDR3 is 13 amino acids long. CDR3 DNA sequence: TGTGCCAGCAGCCCATCCCCGGCGGAGACCCAGTACTTC. As protein: CASSPSPAETQYF.

This clonotype was detected many times. The rearrangement joins TRBV6-5 to TRBJ1-1; 7 positions agree with TRBD1. V was pared by 1 base and J by 8 bases, with 1 base of the junction left unmatched. CDR3 length: 12 amino acids. Per the germline V gene, CDR1 is MNHEY and CDR2 is SVGAGI. CDR3 DNA: TGTGCCAGCAGTTACTTGACAGGGGAAGCTTTCTTT. Protein: CASSYLTGEAFF.

The rearrangement links TRBV29-1 to TRBJ1-4; no firm D call. V dropped 4 bases and J dropped 4 bases, with 7 bases sitting between them. The length of the CDR3 is 12 residues. Looked up from germline, CDR1 is SQVTM and CDR2 is ANQGSEA. The CDR3 loop is CSVAKSNEKLFF. DNA of the CDR3: TGCAGCGTTGCCAAGAGTAATGAAAAACTGTTTTTT.